These 11 T cell receptor beta chains were sequenced from one sample in a study of PD-L1 blockade in urothelial cancer. Clones were sequenced by immunoSEQ multiplex PCR, and TCRdb holds only the in-frame ones, with some missing. The table lists about 26,000 clones, about 86% of them singletons. This sample comprised PBMCs, obtained around atezolizumab (anti-PD-L1) treatment. Source of these receptors: a man aged 60 to 69 with urothelial cancer.

CDR3 loop: CASSVTISSGANVLTF. CDR3 in DNA: TGTGCCAGCAGCGTAACAATATCCTCTGGGGCCAACGTCCTGACTTTC. The chain has TRBV9 and TRBJ2-6; no reliable D call. V shed 1 base and J shed 0 bases, with 8 bases lying between them. The CDR3 is 16 amino acids. The germline gives CDR1 SGDLS, CDR2 YYNGEE.

V and J are TRBV5-1 and TRBJ2-3; the match to TRBD2 covers 9 bases. The CDR3 spans 16 residues. Germline lookup yields CDR1 SGHRS and CDR2 YFSETQ. Germline trimming cut 0 bases from V and 1 base from J; bases unmatched to any gene: 3. For the CDR3, the DNA is TGCGCCAGCAGCTTGGTTTTAGCGGGGGGCACAGATACGCAGTATTTT. Encoded protein: CASSLVLAGGTDTQYF.

This sequence joins TRBV29-1 and TRBJ1-1; tentatively, D is TRBD1 (6 bases). The CDR3 has 11 residues. Per the germline V gene, CDR1 is SQVTM and CDR2 is ANQGSEA. V was cut by 4 bases and J by 3 bases, with 6 bases left in between. CDR3 loop: CSVGTDTEAFF. CDR3 nucleotides: TGCAGCGTTGGGACAGACACTGAAGCTTTCTTT. The whole variable domain, remainder taken from reference TRBV29-1 and TRBJ1-1, is SAVISQKPSRDICQRGTSLTIQCQVDSQVTMMFWYRQQPGQSLTLIATANQGSEATYESGFVIDKFPISRPNLTFSTLTVSNMSPEDSSIYLCSVGTDTEAFFGQGTRLTVV.

V usage is TRBV7-9 and J usage is TRBJ1-1; D possibly corresponds to TRBD1 (6 bases). V dropped 2 bases and J dropped 3 bases, with 13 bases sitting between them. CDR3 length equals 15 residues. The V gene's germline CDR1 is SEHNR and CDR2 FQNEAQ (reference sequence). The DNA for the CDR3 is TGTGCCAGCAGCTTAAGTGGGGGGGCCCACACTGAAGCTTTCTTT. Its protein is CASSLSGGAHTEAFF.

The rearrangement links TRBV30 to TRBJ2-5; maybe TRBD1 (6 bases). The CDR3 length is 12 residues. The V gene lost 3 bases and the J gene lost 4 bases, with 9 bases spanning the gap. Germline CDR1 is GTSNPN and CDR2 is SVGIG (reference sequence). CDR3 protein: CAWSGRGETQYF. Written as DNA, the CDR3 is TGTGCCTGGAGCGGCAGGGGAGAGACCCAGTACTTC.

The rearrangement joins TRBV27 to TRBJ1-2; 9 nucleotides match TRBD1. This CDR3 region has 14 residues. Germline loops: CDR1 MNHEY, CDR2 SMNVEV (reference sequence). The J segment lost 12 bases and the V segment lost 3 bases, leaving 11 bases of the junction unmatched. The CDR3 sequence is CASSFTGTGIFHTF. DNA of the CDR3: TGTGCCAGCAGTTTTACCGGGACAGGGATCTTCCACACCTTC.

This chain links TRBV19 with TRBJ2-7; TRBD2 aligns across 8 bases. CDR1 and CDR2 from the germline V gene are LNHDA and SQIVND (reference sequence). Trimming cost V 5 bases and J 8 bases; bases outside gene matches: 14. The CDR3 runs to 15 residues. CDR3 DNA: TGTGCCAGTAGTGTACCGGGACTAGGTCTCACTCAGCAGTACTTC. Translating gives CASSVPGLGLTQQYF.

The chain recombines TRBV7-2 with TRBJ1-2; TRBD1 matches at 7 bases. J was trimmed by 0 bases and V by 5 bases; bases with no gene match: 6. CDR1 is SGHTA and CDR2 is FQGNSA in the germline V gene. The CDR3 is made up of 15 amino acids. CDR3 in DNA: TGTGCCAGCAGCCCGGACAGGAGAGCTAACTATGGCTACACCTTC. Translating it yields CASSPDRRANYGYTF.

The V gene is TRBV9, the J gene TRBJ2-5; TRBD1 matches 8 bases. Per germline, CDR1 SGDLS and CDR2 YYNGEE. V trimming: 2 bases; J trimming: 2 bases; junction bases outside the gene matches: 2. The CDR3 length is 14 residues. Written as DNA, the CDR3 is TGTGCCAGCAGCGTGACAGGGGCACAAGAGACCCAGTACTTC. Translation gives CASSVTGAQETQYF.

This rearrangement joins TRBV9 to TRBJ1-1; a possible D gene is TRBD1 (5 bases). The germline V gene has CDR1 SGDLS and CDR2 YYNGEE. CDR3 length equals 13 residues. The V end lost 0 bases, the J end lost 6 bases, and 9 bases lay between the germline ends. The CDR3: CASSVGTGPEAFF. Written as DNA, the CDR3 is TGTGCCAGCAGCGTAGGTACAGGCCCTGAAGCTTTCTTT.

The chain links TRBV11-2 to TRBJ2-5; 12 bases are shared with TRBD1. The CDR3 is made up of 15 amino acids. CDR1 and CDR2 from the germline V gene are SGHAT and FQNNGV. With V trimmed by 1 base and J by 5 bases, 2 bases remained unmatched. Here the CDR3 reads CASSLGDRGPETQYF. The CDR3 DNA reads TGTGCCAGCAGCTTAGGGGACAGGGGGCCGGAGACCCAGTACTTC. Full variable domain (missing parts from reference TRBV11-2 and TRBJ2-5): EAGVAQSPRYKIIEKRQSVAFWCNPISGHATLYWYQQILGQGPKLLIQFQNNGVVDDSQLPKDRFSAERLKGVDSTLKIQPAKLEDSAVYLCASSLGDRGPETQYFGPGTRLLVL.